This T cell receptor beta chain was identified in a study of cytomegalovirus exposure and HLA in healthy donors. The germline V gene encodes CDR1 SQVTM and CDR2 ANQGSEA. The CDR3 runs 14 residues. Between the trimmed V and J ends, which lost 5 bases and 4 bases, there was a span of 18 bases. About this clone itself: Antigen specificity is unknown.

Broader study findings: V- and J-gene trimming in TCR beta was tied to a missense DCLRE1C variant by an analysis performed later.

PCR amplification relied on 60 Vbeta primers (plus 13 Jbeta primers). This table comes from immunoSEQ multiplex PCR, and its TCRdb copy is limited to in-frame clones, with some not included. The profile shows roughly 120,000 clones, 75% to 80% of them singletons. Material: PBMCs. The TCR was taken from a woman in her 30s in good health and CMV-seropositive. J is TRBJ2-7 and V is TRBV29-1; D not resolved. As DNA, the CDR3 is TGCAGCGTTTGGGCCCAAACCCCGAGATACGAGCAGTACTTC. It codes for CSVWAQTPRYEQYF.